Below are 23 T cell receptor beta chains sequenced from a single sample in a study of T cells after yellow fever vaccination. TCRdb reprocessed the 5' RACE reads via MiXCR and lists one record per CDR3 protein. The sample lists some 160,000 distinct CDR3 sequences; 7% to 10% were seen once. Sequenced here: CD8+ T cells sorted from PBMCs, sampled 45 days after the yellow fever booster vaccination. Receptor source: a man aged 18 to 30 who received the YFV17D yellow fever vaccine.

V is TRBV6-1 and J is TRBJ2-3, with TRBD2 matching 8 bases. The germline CDR1 and CDR2 sequences are MNHNS and SASEGT. V lost 4 bases to trimming and J lost 1 base; unmatched junction nucleotides: 10. The CDR3 runs to 17 residues. In DNA form, the CDR3 reads TGTGCCAGCAGTGCCCATCCGGGGGGGCGGCGCACAGATACGCAGTATTTT. This translates into CASSAHPGGRRTDTQYF.

This clonotype was counted ten times or more. The rearrangement joins TRBV6-2 or TRBV6-3 to TRBJ1-2; perhaps TRBD1 as D (6 bases). Looked up from germline, CDR1 is MNHEY and CDR2 is SVGEGT. The ends were cut back, 7 bases at V and 2 bases at J, with 11 bases in the middle. The CDR3 covers 13 residues. Here the CDR3 DNA reads TGTGCCAGCAAGAAAGACAGGAACTATGGCTACACCTTC. Protein product: CASKKDRNYGYTF.

This clonotype showed up just a few times. The gene calls are TRBV12-3 or TRBV12-4 and TRBJ1-1, with TRBD1 as a possible D gene (5 bases). V was shortened by 3 bases and J by 6 bases, with 17 bases between the two germline ends. The CDR3 spans 15 residues. The CDR3, as DNA: TGTGCCAGCAGTTTCGTGGCAGGGTGGGAGGCTGAAGCTTTCTTT. It encodes CASSFVAGWEAEAFF.

At least ten counts were recorded for this clonotype. The chain carries TRBV7-8 and TRBJ1-5; TRBD1 is a possible D gene (5 bases). This CDR3 spans 14 amino acids. Trimming shortened V by 5 bases and J by 4 bases, and 12 bases separated the two germline ends. The germline V gene encodes CDR1 SGHVS and CDR2 FQNEAQ. The CDR3 nucleotides read TGTGCCAGCAGCCTCGCGGACACTAATCAGCCCCAGCATTTT. Translating it yields CASSLADTNQPQHF.

Many counts were recorded for this clonotype. The chain joins TRBV11-2 to TRBJ2-1; TRBD2 agrees at 9 bases. Germline values: CDR1 SGHAT, CDR2 FQNNGV. CDR3 length: 15 amino acids. Trimming at V came to 4 bases and at J to 2 bases, leaving 3 bases not matched to a gene. The CDR3 loop is CASSSSGETYNEQFF. In DNA form, the CDR3 reads TGTGCCAGCAGCTCTAGCGGGGAAACCTACAATGAGCAGTTCTTC. Complete variable domain (other parts from reference TRBV11-2 and TRBJ2-1): EAGVAQSPRYKIIEKRQSVAFWCNPISGHATLYWYQQILGQGPKLLIQFQNNGVVDDSQLPKDRFSAERLKGVDSTLKIQPAKLEDSAVYLCASSSSGETYNEQFFGPGTRLTVL.

This clonotype was detected a few times. The chain is built from TRBV12-3 or TRBV12-4 and TRBJ1-2, with a weak D call TRBD1 (5 bases). The CDR3 runs to 15 residues. V lost 6 bases to trimming and J lost 4 bases, with 18 bases between them. The CDR3 region has the DNA TGTGCCAGCAGCTCGCAGGGATCAAGCTCCTATGGCTACACCTTC. As protein: CASSSQGSSSYGYTF.

This clonotype was seen a few times. The chain links TRBV24-1 to TRBJ2-2; 12 bases match TRBD2. Per germline, CDR1 KGHDR and CDR2 SFDVKD. The junction had 6 bases not matched to a gene; V was cut back by 4 bases and J by 4 bases. The CDR3 runs 17 residues. The CDR3 region has the DNA TGTGCCACCAGTGACTCAGGACTAGCGGGGTTCACCGGGGAGCTGTTTTTT. It translates to CATSDSGLAGFTGELFF.

V is TRBV9 and J is TRBJ1-1; D is unclear. The CDR3 length is 13 residues. CDR1 and CDR2 from the germline V gene are SGDLS and YYNGEE. Deletions cut 3 bases from V and 3 bases from J, with 9 bases between. The CDR3 protein is CASSGVMDTEAFF. The CDR3 DNA reads TGTGCCAGCAGCGGAGTGATGGACACTGAAGCTTTCTTT.

V is TRBV12-5 and J is TRBJ2-5; D call uncertain. Trimming cost V 3 bases and J 4 bases, with 3 bases left between them. The CDR3 runs to 11 residues. Germline CDR1 reads LGHNT; CDR2 reads FRNRAP. CDR3 in DNA: TGTGCTAGTGGTTTCGGAGAGACCCAGTACTTC. This gives the protein CASGFGETQYF.

The genes are TRBV7-9 and TRBJ1-1; perhaps TRBD1 as D (5 bases). Trimming removed 3 bases at V and 3 bases at J, with 20 bases between. CDR1 is SEHNR, CDR2 FQNEAQ, per germline (reference sequence). This CDR3 has 17 residues. The CDR3 protein is CASSLSGAGQRYTEAFF. The CDR3 DNA reads as TGTGCCAGCAGCTTGAGTGGGGCAGGGCAAAGGTACACTGAAGCTTTCTTT.

The V call is TRBV7-6, the J call TRBJ1-6, with D tentatively TRBD1 (5 bases). Trimming took off 8 bases at V and 10 bases at J, with 18 bases between the two ends. This CDR3 is built from 14 residues. In germline, CDR1 is SGHVS, CDR2 FNYEAQ. This chain's CDR3 is CASALGGIGSPLHF. The CDR3 region has the DNA TGTGCCAGCGCCCTGGGGGGGATCGGGTCACCCCTCCACTTT.

The rearrangement joins TRBV4-1 to TRBJ1-4, with D perhaps TRBD1 (6 bases). There are 14 residues in the CDR3. Germline CDR1 MGHRA, CDR2 YSYEKL. V was trimmed by 0 bases and J by 9 bases, leaving 11 bases between them. CDR3 protein: CASSQDLGHKKLFF. The CDR3 DNA reads TGCGCCAGCAGCCAAGATCTGGGACACAAAAAACTGTTTTTT.

The V gene is TRBV14, the J gene TRBJ2-5; TRBD1 might be the D (6 bases). The length of the CDR3 is 16 residues. The germline CDR1 and CDR2 sequences are SGHDN and FVKESK. V shed 3 bases and J shed 5 bases, with 19 bases lying between them. In DNA form, the CDR3 reads TGTGCCAGCAGCCAGCGAAGGACAGTACGGCGGGAGACCCAGTACTTC. Its translation is CASSQRRTVRRETQYF. The full variable domain, rest sourced from reference TRBV14 and TRBJ2-5, is EAGVTQFPSHSVIEKGQTVTLRCDPISGHDNLYWYRRVMGKEIKFLLHFVKESKQDESGMPNNRFLAERTGGTYSTLKVQPAELEDSGVYFCASSQRRTVRRETQYFGPGTRLLVL.

The sample holds a few counts of this clonotype. The chain has TRBV10-3 and TRBJ1-2, with 11 bases that match TRBD1. The CDR3 loop spans 14 amino acids. Germline V gives CDR1 ENHRY, CDR2 SYGVKD. V shed 4 bases and J 5 bases; nucleotides not matched to a gene: 3. CDR3 loop: CAISGTGGIYGYTF. CDR3 coding DNA: TGTGCCATCAGTGGGACAGGGGGCATATATGGCTACACCTTC.

This chain links TRBV12-5 with TRBJ2-2, with D tentatively TRBD2 (5 bases). The germline V gene has CDR1 LGHNT and CDR2 FRNRAP. Trimming shortened V by 6 bases and J by 7 bases, and 12 bases separated the two germline ends. CDR3 length equals 13 residues. CDR3 coding DNA: TGTGCTAGTGGCCCACACGAGGGCGGGGAGCTGTTTTTT. It yields the protein CASGPHEGGELFF.

This clonotype has only a few counts. The chain recombines TRBV4-1 with TRBJ2-7; D remains ambiguous. Germline V gene data show CDR1 as MGHRA and CDR2 as YSYEKL. The CDR3 has 15 residues. V was shortened by 1 base and J by 4 bases, with 14 bases between the two germline ends. The CDR3 DNA reads as TGCGCCAGCAGCCAAGGGCCGCTCCTACATTACGAGCAGTACGTC. Encoded protein: CASSQGPLLHYEQYV.

This clonotype was detected ten times or more. The chain employs TRBV21-1 and TRBJ2-5; the tabulated D call, TRBD1, remains unverified against the DNA. TRBV21-1 corresponds to a pseudogene. The CDR3 is 12 amino acids. CDR3 amino acids: CARRGQEETQYF. CDR3 DNA: TGTGCCCGACGGGGACAAGAAGAGACCCAGTACTTC.

In this sample, this clonotype turned up a few times. This chain connects TRBV28 to TRBJ2-7; a possible D gene is TRBD2 (7 bases). The CDR3 covers 10 residues. Germline V gene sequence: CDR1 MDHEN, CDR2 SYDVKM. The CDR3 sequence is CASTLQGRAV. The CDR3 coding sequence is TGTGCCAGCACTCTGCAGGGGAGGGCTGTC.

The genes are TRBV7-9 and TRBJ1-5, with D perhaps TRBD1 (5 bases). CDR1 and CDR2 from the germline V gene are SEHNR and FQNEAQ (reference sequence). The CDR3 covers 14 residues. Trimming left V 4 bases short and J 3 bases short, with 10 bases between. In nucleotides, the CDR3 is TGTGCCAGCAGCTCACAGGAGTACAATCAGCCCCAGCATTTT. Amino acids: CASSSQEYNQPQHF.

The CDR3 sequence: CASSSLPGELFF. The DNA for the CDR3 is TGTGCCAGCAGTTCCCTCCCCGGGGAGCTGTTTTTT. This rearrangement joins TRBV6-5 to TRBJ2-2; D gene unclear. The CDR3 consists of 12 residues. Germline CDR1 reads MNHEY; CDR2 reads SVGAGI. The V end lost 4 bases, the J end lost 6 bases, and 6 bases lay between the germline ends.

This sequence joins TRBV27 and TRBJ1-6; D call uncertain. CDR3 size: 16 residues. Trimming took off 6 bases at V and 0 bases at J, with 12 bases between the two ends. Germline lookup yields CDR1 MNHEY and CDR2 SMNVEV (reference sequence). CDR3 protein: CASSRDPSSYNSPLHF. The CDR3 DNA sequence: TGTGCCAGCAGCCGAGACCCGAGCTCCTATAATTCACCCCTCCACTTT.

This clonotype was observed many times. The DNA is omitted, as the CDR3 cannot be located on it reliably, and the CDR3 follows TCRdb's listing. The J gene is TRBJ2-4, the V gene TRBV5-4; TRBD1, the table's D call, lacks a check against the DNA. Germline V lookup: CDR1 SGHNT, CDR2 YYREEE (reference sequence). Ends included, the CDR3 has 14 residues. This CDR3 reads CASSFGPGENIQYF.

This clonotype was observed a few times. This sequence joins TRBV7-9 and TRBJ1-2; D is unclear. The CDR3 contains 16 residues. CDR1 is SEHNR and CDR2 is FQNEAQ in the germline V gene (reference sequence). Between the trimmed V and J ends, which lost 4 bases and 0 bases, there was a span of 15 bases. As DNA, the CDR3 is TGTGCCAGCAGCTCCTCACGGACGGGCACTAACTATGGCTACACCTTC. Translated, it gives CASSSSRTGTNYGYTF.